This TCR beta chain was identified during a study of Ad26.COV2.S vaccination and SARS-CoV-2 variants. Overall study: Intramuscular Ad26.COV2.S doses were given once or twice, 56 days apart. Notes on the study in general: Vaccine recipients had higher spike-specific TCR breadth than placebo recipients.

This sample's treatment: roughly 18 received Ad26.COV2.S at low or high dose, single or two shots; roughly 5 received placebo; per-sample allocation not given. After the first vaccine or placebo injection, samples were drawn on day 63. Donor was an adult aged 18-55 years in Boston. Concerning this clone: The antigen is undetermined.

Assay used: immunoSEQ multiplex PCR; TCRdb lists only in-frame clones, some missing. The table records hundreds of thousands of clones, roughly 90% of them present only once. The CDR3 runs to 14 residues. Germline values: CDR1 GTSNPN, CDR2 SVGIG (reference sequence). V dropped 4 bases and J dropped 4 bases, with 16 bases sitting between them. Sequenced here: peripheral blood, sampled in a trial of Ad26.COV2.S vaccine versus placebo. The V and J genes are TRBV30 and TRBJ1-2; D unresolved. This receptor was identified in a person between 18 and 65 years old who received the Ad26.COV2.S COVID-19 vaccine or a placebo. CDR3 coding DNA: TGTGCCTGGACCCAGGACCGCACAGTCTATGGCTACACCTTC. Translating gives CAWTQDRTVYGYTF.